This T cell receptor (beta chain) was recovered during a study of T cell responses to AZD1222 COVID-19 vaccine. The study's findings and limits: Repertoire sampling happened only post peak T cell response. Mostly white British, mostly female donors; authors suggested clonal diversity may be underestimated. Two AZD1222 doses significantly raised spike-specific TCR breadth and depth over controls.

Germline values: CDR1 KGHSH, CDR2 LQKENI. The CDR3 runs to 16 residues. Germline trimming cut 0 bases from V and 6 bases from J; bases unmatched to any gene: 5. Clones were sequenced by immunoSEQ multiplex PCR, and TCRdb holds only the in-frame ones, with some missing. The sample holds some 170,000 clones, around 94% seen once. On this clone itself: Its antigen is currently unknown.

The sample here was peripheral blood, taken on day 0 of AZD1222 vaccination. The clonotype comes from an adult in good health. The chain uses TRBV18 and TRBJ2-1; the match to TRBD2 covers 10 bases. In DNA form, the CDR3 reads TGTGCCAGCTCACCACCAAGCGGGAGGGCGGTCAATGAGCAGTTCTTC. Protein sequence: CASSPPSGRAVNEQFF. Based on the CDR3 plus reference TRBV18 and TRBJ2-1, the full variable domain is NAGVMQNPRHLVRRRGQEARLRCSPMKGHSHVYWYRQLPEEGLKFMVYLQKENIIDESGMPKERFSAEFPKEGPSILRIQQVVRGDSAAYFCASSPPSGRAVNEQFFGPGTRLTVL.